The T cell receptor beta chain described here comes from a study of CD8+ T cells in alopecia areata. The overall study: Treated patients were given oral tofacitinib, which was dosed at 5 to 10 mg twice daily.

For this clone: As yet, its antigen is unknown.

Study outcomes and limitations: There were also resident alphabeta T cells of normal skin sequenced in scalp samples. Shared TCR sequences were less clear between patients than in mice, possibly partly from HLA diversity. Scalp lesions, especially in alopecia totalis/universalis, had higher clonality than normal scalp.

Trimming shortened V by 9 bases and J by 7 bases, and 16 bases separated the two germline ends. In germline, CDR1 is SGHVS, CDR2 FQNEAQ. This CDR3 has 13 residues. Reverse transcription of extracted RNA yielded cDNA, which provided the sequencing template. Libraries were prepared by immunoSEQ multiplex PCR; TCRdb keeps only in-frame clonotypes and omits some of them. The table has roughly 200,000 clones, roughly 60% seen once. The TCR comes from a human donor with alopecia areata. The rearrangement uses TRBV7-8 and TRBJ2-1, with a weak D call TRBD1 (5 bases). The sequencing used CD4+ T cells sorted from blood, collected at week 0. The CDR3 is CASTSRGWNEQFF. In nucleotides, the CDR3 is TGTGCCAGTACCAGTAGGGGTTGGAATGAGCAGTTCTTC.